A selection of T cell receptor beta chains follows, all from one sample in a study of T cell responses to AZD1222 COVID-19 vaccine. Generated by immunoSEQ multiplex PCR, the TCRdb table keeps only in-frame clones and is missing some. The table has 60,000 to 75,000 clones, 70% to 80% seen once. The sample in question was peripheral blood, obtained 28 days after the second AZD1222 dose. These receptors originate from an adult who received the AZD1222 COVID-19 vaccine. Each CDR3 is given with its conserved first and last residue. D genes are given only for firm matches. Not every row has a clone size; where given, it reads once, few, many or a size class.

.	.	TRBV19	TRBJ1-4	CASSIVGTNEKLFF	TGTGCCAGTAGTATTGTGGGAACTAATGAAAAACTGTTTTTT
.	.	TRBV2	TRBJ2-2	CASSRGLLGDTGELFF	TGTGCCAGCTCCCGTGGACTGCTGGGGGACACCGGGGAGCTGTTTTTT
.	.	TRBV24-1	TRBJ2-3	CATSGAQNTDTQYF	TGTGCCACCAGTGGTGCCCAGAACACAGATACGCAGTATTTT
.	.	TRBV5-1	TRBJ2-7	CASSLGQRAEQYF	TGCGCCAGCAGCTTAGGGCAGAGGGCCGAGCAGTACTTC
.	.	TRBV19	TRBJ2-3	CASRSNAGNTDTQYF	TGTGCCAGTAGATCCAACGCGGGGAACACAGATACGCAGTATTTT
.	.	TRBV6-5	TRBJ1-2	CASSSGPGSMGGYTF	TGTGCCAGCAGTTCGGGACCCGGATCCATGGGTGGCTACACCTTC
TRBD1	.	TRBV27	TRBJ1-6	CASSWGQGGSPLHF	TGTGCCAGCAGTTGGGGACAGGGGGGTTCACCCCTCCACTTT
TRBD1	once	TRBV5-1	TRBJ1-2	CASSPWTGPGYGYTF	TGCGCCAGCAGCCCATGGACAGGTCCAGGCTATGGCTACACCTTC
.	.	TRBV3-1/TRBV3-2	TRBJ1-2	CASNGPRSYGYTF	TGTGCCAGCAACGGGCCCCGCAGCTATGGCTACACCTTC
.	.	TRBV7-2	TRBJ1-1	CASSLTGGTEAFF	TGTGCCAGCAGCCTAACGGGGGGCACTGAAGCTTTCTTT
.	.	TRBV7-9	TRBJ1-2	CASSLNRELGYTF	TGTGCCAGCAGCTTAAACAGGGAACTTGGCTACACCTTC
.	.	TRBV7-2	TRBJ1-6	CASSLGQLNSPLHF	TGTGCCAGCAGCTTAGGACAGCTTAATTCACCCCTCCACTTT
TRBD2	.	TRBV18	TRBJ2-3	CASSPRPGTSGGNRTDTQYF	TGTGCCAGCTCGCCTCGACCAGGGACTAGCGGGGGGAACCGCACAGATACGCAGTATTTT
.	.	TRBV24-1	TRBJ2-5	CATGLQETQYF	TGTGCCACTGGACTCCAAGAGACCCAGTACTTC
TRBD1	few	TRBV3-1/TRBV3-2	TRBJ1-1	CASSDGQGSNWNTEAFF	TGTGCCAGCAGCGACGGACAGGGGAGCAACTGGAACACTGAAGCTTTCTTT
.	.	TRBV9	TRBJ2-2	CASSGGALGTGELFF	TGTGCCAGCAGCGGGGGGGCCTTGGGCACCGGGGAGCTGTTTTTT
.	.	TRBV4-2	TRBJ2-5	CASSQDWGSETQYF	TGTGCCAGCAGCCAAGATTGGGGTTCAGAGACCCAGTACTTC
TRBD1	.	TRBV5-1	TRBJ2-2	CASSTGQGGPNTGELFF	TGCGCCAGCAGCACCGGACAGGGGGGGCCGAACACCGGGGAGCTGTTTTTT
TRBD1	.	TRBV6-5	TRBJ1-1	CASRQTGMNTEAFF	TGTGCCAGCAGGCAGACAGGGATGAACACTGAAGCTTTCTTT
TRBD2	.	TRBV5-4	TRBJ2-2	CASSLSLAGDNTGELFF	TGTGCCAGCAGCTTGAGTTTAGCGGGCGATAACACCGGGGAGCTGTTTTTT
.	.	TRBV7-9	TRBJ2-3	CASSLGADTQYF	TGTGCCAGCAGCTTAGGGGCAGATACGCAGTATTTT
.	.	TRBV6-1	TRBJ1-5	CASSQTEGPGNPQHF	TGTGCCAGCAGCCAGACAGAGGGTCCGGGTAATCCCCAGCATTTT
.	.	TRBV6-5	TRBJ1-5	CASSYGAGANQPQHF	TGTGCCAGCAGTTACGGGGCAGGAGCCAATCAGCCCCAGCATTTT
TRBD1	.	TRBV11-2	TRBJ2-6	CASGAEGQGAHSGANVLTF	TGTGCCAGCGGAGCAGAGGGACAGGGGGCTCACTCTGGGGCCAACGTCCTGACTTTC
.	.	TRBV5-5	TRBJ1-3	CASSLEQGLGNTIYF	TGTGCCAGCAGCTTGGAGCAGGGGCTAGGAAACACCATATATTTT
TRBD2	.	TRBV9	TRBJ2-3	CASSVISGGAGDTQYF	TGTGCCAGCAGCGTAATTAGCGGGGGTGCTGGAGATACGCAGTATTTT
.	.	TRBV23-1	TRBJ1-1	CASSQEKQDLNTEAFF	TGCGCCAGCAGTCAAGAGAAGCAGGACTTGAACACTGAAGCTTTCTTT
.	.	TRBV2	TRBJ1-2	CASSRLPGKGDGYTF	TGTGCCAGCAGTCGACTCCCGGGAAAAGGCGATGGCTACACCTTC
.	once	TRBV2	TRBJ1-3	CASSRGNSGNTIYF	TGTGCCAGCAGCCGGGGGAACTCTGGAAACACCATATATTTT
.	.	TRBV7-8	TRBJ1-4	CASSQVGVPNEKLFF	TGTGCCAGCAGCCAAGTGGGCGTCCCTAATGAAAAACTGTTTTTT
.	.	TRBV24-1	TRBJ2-7	CATSDTDRPYEQYF	TGTGCCACCAGTGACACGGACAGACCCTACGAGCAGTACTTC
TRBD1	.	TRBV19	TRBJ1-2	CASSRQGAYANYGYTF	TGTGCCAGTAGCAGACAGGGTGCCTACGCTAACTATGGCTACACCTTC
.	.	TRBV4-3	TRBJ2-3	CASSQEYRAGLDSDTQYF	TGCGCCAGCAGCCAAGAATACCGGGCGGGGCTCGATTCAGATACGCAGTATTTT
.	.	TRBV21-1	TRBJ1-1	CASSKDGDTEAFF	TGTGCCAGCAGCAAAGATGGGGACACTGAAGCTTTCTTT
.	.	TRBV2	TRBJ1-3	CASSGARVGSGNTIYF	TGTGCCAGCAGTGGGGCCCGGGTGGGCTCCGGAAACACCATATATTTT
TRBD1	.	TRBV6-4	TRBJ2-5	CASSASGTGLETQYF	TGTGCCAGCAGTGCCTCCGGGACAGGGCTAGAGACCCAGTACTTC
.	few	TRBV7-8	TRBJ2-2	CASRSAPAGELFF	TGTGCCAGCAGGTCGGCCCCCGCCGGGGAGCTGTTTTTT
.	.	TRBV11-2	TRBJ2-7	CASSSVEEQYF	TGTGCCAGCAGCTCCGTGGAGGAGCAGTACTTC
.	.	TRBV12-1	TRBJ2-1	CASSFVSRGLLNEQFF	TGTGCCAGCAGCTTTGTATCGCGGGGCCTGCTTAATGAGCAGTTCTTC
TRBD1	.	TRBV15	TRBJ2-3	CATSSHRGRSTDTQYF	TGTGCCACCAGCAGCCACAGGGGACGAAGTACAGATACGCAGTATTTT
TRBD1	.	TRBV19	TRBJ1-1	CASSTKQGRNTEAFF	TGTGCCAGTAGTACCAAACAGGGGCGGAACACTGAAGCTTTCTTT
TRBD1	once	TRBV19	TRBJ2-2	CASSFAGTGNTGELFF	TGTGCCAGTAGTTTTGCAGGGACAGGGAACACCGGGGAGCTGTTTTTT
.	once	TRBV24-1	TRBJ2-1	CATSGNNEQFF	TGTGCCACCTCGGGGAACAATGAGCAGTTCTTC
.	.	TRBV5-1	TRBJ1-2	CASSLDAGQNYGYTF	TGCGCCAGCAGCTTGGACGCCGGACAGAACTATGGCTACACCTTC
TRBD2	.	TRBV19	TRBJ2-1	CASRAGLNEQFF	TGTGCCAGTAGAGCGGGGCTCAATGAGCAGTTCTTC
.	.	TRBV19	TRBJ2-7	CASSMQPRVPSYEQYF	TGTGCCAGTAGTATGCAACCCAGGGTTCCCTCCTACGAGCAGTACTTC